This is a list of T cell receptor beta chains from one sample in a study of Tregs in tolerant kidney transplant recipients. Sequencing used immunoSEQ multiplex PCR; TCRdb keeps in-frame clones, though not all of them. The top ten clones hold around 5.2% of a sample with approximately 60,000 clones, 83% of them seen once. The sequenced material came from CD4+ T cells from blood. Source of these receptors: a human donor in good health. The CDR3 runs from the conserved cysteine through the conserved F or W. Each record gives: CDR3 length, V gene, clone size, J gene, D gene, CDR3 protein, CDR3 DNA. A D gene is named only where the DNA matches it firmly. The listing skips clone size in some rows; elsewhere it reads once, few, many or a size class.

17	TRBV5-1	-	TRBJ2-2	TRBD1	CASSRTGMRATTGELFF	TGCGCCAGCAGCAGGACAGGGATGAGGGCTACCACCGGGGAGCTGTTTTTT
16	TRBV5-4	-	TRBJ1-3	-	CASSLGIGGRGNTIYF	TGTGCCAGCAGCCTGGGGATTGGGGGAAGAGGAAACACCATATATTTT
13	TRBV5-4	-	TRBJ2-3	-	CASSSQNTDTQYF	TGTGCCAGCAGCTCCCAGAACACAGATACGCAGTATTTT
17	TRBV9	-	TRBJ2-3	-	CASSNGRGFPGTDTQYF	TGTGCCAGCAGCAATGGGCGGGGATTCCCTGGCACAGATACGCAGTATTTT
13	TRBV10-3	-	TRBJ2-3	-	CAISEVRTDTQYF	TGTGCCATCAGTGAGGTGCGCACAGATACGCAGTATTTT
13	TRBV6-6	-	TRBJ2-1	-	CASSKPGVNEQFF	TGTGCCAGCAGTAAGCCGGGAGTCAATGAGCAGTTCTTC
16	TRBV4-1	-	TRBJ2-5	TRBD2	CASSQEGLAGEETQYF	TGCGCCAGCAGCCAAGAGGGACTAGCGGGAGAAGAGACCCAGTACTTC
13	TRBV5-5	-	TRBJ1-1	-	CASSSPLGIWAFF	TGTGCCAGCAGCTCCCCGTTAGGGATTTGGGCTTTCTTT
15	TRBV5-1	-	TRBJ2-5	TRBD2	CASSLALAVGETQYF	TGCGCCAGCAGCTTGGCCCTAGCGGTGGGAGAGACCCAGTACTTC
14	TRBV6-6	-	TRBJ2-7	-	CASSYSSEGHEQYF	TGTGCCAGCAGTTACTCCTCCGAGGGGCACGAGCAGTACTTC
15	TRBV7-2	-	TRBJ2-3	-	CASSLDPRGPDTQYF	TGTGCCAGCAGCCTGGACCCCAGAGGCCCAGATACGCAGTATTTT
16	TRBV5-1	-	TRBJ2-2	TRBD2	CASSPLAGVFRGELFF	TGCGCCAGCAGCCCCTTAGCGGGAGTGTTCAGGGGGGAGCTGTTTTTT
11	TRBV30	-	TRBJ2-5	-	CAWSVVQTQYF	TGTGCCTGGAGTGTTGTGCAGACCCAGTACTTC
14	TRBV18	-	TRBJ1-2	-	CASSPVGGTYGYTF	TGTGCCAGCTCACCAGTCGGAGGGACCTATGGCTACACCTTC
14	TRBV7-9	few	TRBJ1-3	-	CAGNRGATSNTIYF	TGTGCCGGAAATAGAGGGGCAACAAGTAACACCATATATTTT
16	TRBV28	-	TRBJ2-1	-	CASSSPASTGDNEQFF	TGTGCCAGCAGTTCTCCCGCGAGCACAGGCGACAATGAGCAGTTCTTC
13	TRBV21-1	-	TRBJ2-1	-	CASSNDNGAEQFF	TGTGCCAGCAGCAATGATAATGGGGCTGAGCAGTTCTTC
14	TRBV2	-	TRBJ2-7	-	CASSAVLIGEVLYF	TGTGCCAGCAGTGCTGTCCTAATTGGCGAGGTTCTGTACTTC
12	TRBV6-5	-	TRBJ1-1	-	CASSYSTVRAFF	TGTGCCAGCAGTTACTCCACCGTTAGAGCTTTCTTT
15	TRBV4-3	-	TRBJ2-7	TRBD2	CASSRGLAGPFEQYF	TGCGCCAGCAGCCGAGGACTAGCGGGCCCCTTCGAGCAGTACTTC
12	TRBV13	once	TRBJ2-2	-	CASRWGTGELFF	TGTGCCAGCAGGTGGGGTACCGGGGAGCTGTTTTTT
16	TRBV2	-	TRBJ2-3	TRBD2	CASQRGLARAQDTQYF	TGTGCCAGCCAGCGGGGACTAGCAAGGGCCCAAGATACGCAGTATTTT
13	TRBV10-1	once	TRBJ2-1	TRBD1	CARDRGLFNEQFF	TGCGCCAGGGACAGGGGTCTCTTTAATGAGCAGTTCTTC
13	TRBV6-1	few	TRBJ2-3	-	CASSEAPGDTQYF	TGTGCCAGCAGTGAAGCGCCGGGGGATACGCAGTATTTT
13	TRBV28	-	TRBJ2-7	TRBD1	CASSTSRGREQYF	TGTGCCAGCAGTACATCCAGGGGGCGCGAGCAGTACTTC
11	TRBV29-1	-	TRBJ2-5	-	CSARVVETQYF	TGCAGCGCCAGGGTAGTGGAGACCCAGTACTTC
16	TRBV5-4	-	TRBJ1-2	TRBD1	CASSPGGTGGGYGYTF	TGTGCCAGCAGTCCCGGGGGGACAGGGGGAGGCTATGGCTACACCTTC
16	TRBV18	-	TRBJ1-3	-	CASSPPSGSSGNTIYF	TGTGCCAGCTCACCACCGAGTGGCAGCTCTGGAAACACCATATATTTT
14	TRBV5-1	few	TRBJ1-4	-	CASSLLERGEKLFF	TGCGCCAGCAGCCTGCTCGAGCGGGGTGAAAAACTGTTTTTT
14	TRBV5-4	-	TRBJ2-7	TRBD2	CASSESGITSEQYF	TGTGCCAGCAGTGAGAGCGGGATAACCTCCGAGCAGTACTTC
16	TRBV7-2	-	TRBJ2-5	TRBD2	CASSTLTSGGAETQYF	TGTGCCAGCAGCACACTGACTAGCGGGGGGGCCGAGACCCAGTACTTC
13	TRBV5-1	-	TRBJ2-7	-	CASSLENGSEQYF	TGCGCCAGCAGCTTGGAAAATGGGTCCGAGCAGTACTTC
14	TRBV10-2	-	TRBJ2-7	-	CASRVPTLPYEQYF	TGCGCCAGCAGAGTACCTACACTACCCTACGAGCAGTACTTC
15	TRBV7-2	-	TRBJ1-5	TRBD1	CASSSQGWYNQPQHF	TGTGCCAGCAGCTCACAGGGGTGGTACAATCAGCCCCAGCATTTT
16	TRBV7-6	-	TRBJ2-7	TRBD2	CASSPRGGPPSYEQYF	TGTGCCAGCAGCCCCCGCGGGGGGCCGCCCTCCTACGAGCAGTACTTC
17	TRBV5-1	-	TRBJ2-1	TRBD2	CASSPGPSGRGGNEQFF	TGCGCCAGCAGCCCGGGCCCTAGCGGGAGAGGGGGGAATGAGCAGTTCTTC
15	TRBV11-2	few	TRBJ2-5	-	CASSLATAIGRTQYF	TGTGCCAGCAGCTTAGCGACGGCGATAGGTCGGACCCAGTACTTC